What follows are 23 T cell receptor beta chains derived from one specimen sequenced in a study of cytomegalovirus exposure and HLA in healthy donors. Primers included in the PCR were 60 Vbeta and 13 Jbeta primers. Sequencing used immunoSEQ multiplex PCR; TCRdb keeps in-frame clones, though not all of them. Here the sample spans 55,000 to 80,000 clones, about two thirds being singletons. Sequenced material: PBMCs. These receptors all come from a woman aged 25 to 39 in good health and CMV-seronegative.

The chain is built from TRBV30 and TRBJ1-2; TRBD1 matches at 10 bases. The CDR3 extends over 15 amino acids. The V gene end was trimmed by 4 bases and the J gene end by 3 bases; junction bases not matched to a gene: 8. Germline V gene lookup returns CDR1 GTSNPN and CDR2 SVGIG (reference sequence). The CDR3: CAWNPDRGADYGYTF. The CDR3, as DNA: TGTGCCTGGAATCCGGACAGGGGGGCGGACTATGGCTACACCTTC.

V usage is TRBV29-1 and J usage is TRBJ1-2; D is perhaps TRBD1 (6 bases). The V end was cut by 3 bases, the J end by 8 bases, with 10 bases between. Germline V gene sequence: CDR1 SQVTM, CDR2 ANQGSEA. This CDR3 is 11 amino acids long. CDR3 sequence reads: CSVEVGAGYTF. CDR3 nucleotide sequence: TGCAGCGTTGAGGTGGGGGCCGGCTACACCTTC.

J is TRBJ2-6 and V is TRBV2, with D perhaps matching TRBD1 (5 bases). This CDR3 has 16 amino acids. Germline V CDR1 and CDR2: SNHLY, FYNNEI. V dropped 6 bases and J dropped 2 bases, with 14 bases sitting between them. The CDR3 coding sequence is TGTGCCAGCAGGACAGTCGATATCCCTGGGGCCAACGTCCTGACTTTC. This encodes CASRTVDIPGANVLTF.

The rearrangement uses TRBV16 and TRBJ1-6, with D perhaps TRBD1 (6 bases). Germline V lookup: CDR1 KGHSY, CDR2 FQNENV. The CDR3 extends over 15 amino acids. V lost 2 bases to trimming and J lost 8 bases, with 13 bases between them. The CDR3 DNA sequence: TGTGCCAGCAGCCAAACGACAGGTGAATATTCACCCCTCCACTTT. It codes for CASSQTTGEYSPLHF.

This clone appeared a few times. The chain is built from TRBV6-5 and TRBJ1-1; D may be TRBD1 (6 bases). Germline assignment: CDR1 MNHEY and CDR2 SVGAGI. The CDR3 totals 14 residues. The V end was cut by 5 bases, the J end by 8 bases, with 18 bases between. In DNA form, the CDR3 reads TGTGCCAGCAGTCCCCGCTCAGGGGCACTCGAAGCTTTCTTT. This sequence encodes CASSPRSGALEAFF.

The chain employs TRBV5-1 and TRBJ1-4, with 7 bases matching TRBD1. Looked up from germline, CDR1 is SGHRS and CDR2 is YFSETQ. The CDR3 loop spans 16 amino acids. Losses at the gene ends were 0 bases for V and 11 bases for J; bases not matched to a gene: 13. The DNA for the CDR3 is TGCGCCAGCAGCTTGGGCCAACAGGGGTCAAGGGATAAACTGTTTTTT. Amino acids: CASSLGQQGSRDKLFF.

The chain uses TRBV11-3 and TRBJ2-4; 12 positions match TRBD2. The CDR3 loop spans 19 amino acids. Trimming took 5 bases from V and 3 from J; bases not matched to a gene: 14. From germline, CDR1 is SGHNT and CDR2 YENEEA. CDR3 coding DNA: TGTGCCAGCAGCACAGCTAGCGGGGGGGCCGTCGCAAACAAAAACATTCAGTACTTC. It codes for CASSTASGGAVANKNIQYF.

The CDR3 loop reads CASSLGQGAGIQYF. CDR3 nucleotides: TGCGCCAGCAGCTTGGGACAGGGGGCAGGCATTCAGTACTTC. The chain couples TRBV5-1 to TRBJ2-4, with 10 nucleotides matching TRBD1. The V and J ends lost 0 bases and 9 bases, in that order; junction bases with no gene match: 3. The CDR3 extends over 14 amino acids. Germline CDR1 and CDR2: SGHRS and YFSETQ.

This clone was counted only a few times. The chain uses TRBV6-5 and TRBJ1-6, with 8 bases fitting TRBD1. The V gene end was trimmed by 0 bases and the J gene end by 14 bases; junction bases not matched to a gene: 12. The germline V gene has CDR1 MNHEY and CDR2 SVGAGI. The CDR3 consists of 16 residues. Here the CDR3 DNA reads TGTGCCAGCAGTTACTCGGGGGACAGGACCCTAGTAACCCTCCACTTT. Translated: CASSYSGDRTLVTLHF.

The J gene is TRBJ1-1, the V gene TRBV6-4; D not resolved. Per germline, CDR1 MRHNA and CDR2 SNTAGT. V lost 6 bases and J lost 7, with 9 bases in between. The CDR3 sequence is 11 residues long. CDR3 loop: CASSLANEAFF. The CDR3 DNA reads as TGTGCCAGCAGCTTAGCGAATGAAGCTTTCTTT.

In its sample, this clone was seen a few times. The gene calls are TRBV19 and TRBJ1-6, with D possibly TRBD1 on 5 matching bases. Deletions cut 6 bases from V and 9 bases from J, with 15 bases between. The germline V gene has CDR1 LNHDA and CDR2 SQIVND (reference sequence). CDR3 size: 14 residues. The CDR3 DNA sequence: TGTGCCAGTAGGGGTCCGGGGGAGCGTTCACCCCTCCACTTT. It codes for CASRGPGERSPLHF.

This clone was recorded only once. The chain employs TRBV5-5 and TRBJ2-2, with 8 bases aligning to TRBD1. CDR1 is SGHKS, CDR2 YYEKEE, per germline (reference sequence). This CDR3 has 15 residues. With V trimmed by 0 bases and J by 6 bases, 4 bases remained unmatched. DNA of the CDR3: TGTGCCAGCAGCTTGGACAGGGGGGTGCCCGGGGAGCTGTTTTTT. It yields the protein CASSLDRGVPGELFF.

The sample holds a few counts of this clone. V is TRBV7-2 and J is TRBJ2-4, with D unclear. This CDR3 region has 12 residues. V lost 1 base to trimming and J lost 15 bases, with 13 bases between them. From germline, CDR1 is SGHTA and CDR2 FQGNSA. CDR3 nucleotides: TGTGCCAGCAGCTTAGGAGGTTCCCTGGGGTACTTC. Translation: CASSLGGSLGYF.

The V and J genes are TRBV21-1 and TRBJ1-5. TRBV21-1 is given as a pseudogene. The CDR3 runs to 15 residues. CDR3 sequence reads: CASSKKGGAFQPQHF. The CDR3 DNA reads TGTGCCAGCAGCAAGAAAGGAGGGGCTTTCCAGCCCCAGCATTTT.

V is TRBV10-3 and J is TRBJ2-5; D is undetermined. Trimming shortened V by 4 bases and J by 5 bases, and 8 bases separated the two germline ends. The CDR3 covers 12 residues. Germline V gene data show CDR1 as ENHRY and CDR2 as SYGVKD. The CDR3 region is CAISVPGETQYF. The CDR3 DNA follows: TGTGCCATCAGTGTCCCCGGTGAGACCCAGTACTTC.

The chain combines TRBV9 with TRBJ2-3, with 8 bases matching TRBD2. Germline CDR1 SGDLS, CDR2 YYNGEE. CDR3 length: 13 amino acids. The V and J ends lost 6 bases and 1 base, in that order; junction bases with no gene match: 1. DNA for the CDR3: TGTGCCAGCACGCGGGGGGGCACAGATACGCAGTATTTT. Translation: CASTRGGTDTQYF.

The CDR3 is CASSSGQGAQGYTF. The CDR3, as DNA: TGCGCCAGCAGCTCTGGACAGGGGGCGCAAGGCTACACCTTC. V is TRBV4-3 and J is TRBJ1-2; 11 bases are shared with TRBD1. Germline CDR1 LGHNA, CDR2 YSLEER. The trim removed 5 bases at V and 8 bases at J, leaving 7 bases unmatched. The CDR3 contains 14 residues.

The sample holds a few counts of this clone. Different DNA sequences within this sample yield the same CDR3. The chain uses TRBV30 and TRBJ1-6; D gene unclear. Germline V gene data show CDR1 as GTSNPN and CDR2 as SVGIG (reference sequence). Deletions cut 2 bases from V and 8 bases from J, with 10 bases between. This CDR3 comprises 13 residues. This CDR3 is CAWSLRGDSPLHF. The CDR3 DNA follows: TGTGCCTGGAGTTTGAGAGGTGATTCACCCCTCCACTTT.

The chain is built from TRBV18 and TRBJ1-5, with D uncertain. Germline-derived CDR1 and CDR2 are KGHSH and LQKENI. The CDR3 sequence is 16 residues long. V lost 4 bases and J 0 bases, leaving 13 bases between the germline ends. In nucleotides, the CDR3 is TGTGCCAGCTCACTGTCGGGTCCAAATAGCAATCAGCCCCAGCATTTT. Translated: CASSLSGPNSNQPQHF.

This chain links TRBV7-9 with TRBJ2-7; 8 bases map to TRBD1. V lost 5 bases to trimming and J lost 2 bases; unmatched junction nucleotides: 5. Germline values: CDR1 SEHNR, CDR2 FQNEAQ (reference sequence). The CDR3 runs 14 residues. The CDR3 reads CASSRQGTTYEQYF. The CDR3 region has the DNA TGTGCCAGCAGCCGACAGGGGACCACCTACGAGCAGTACTTC.

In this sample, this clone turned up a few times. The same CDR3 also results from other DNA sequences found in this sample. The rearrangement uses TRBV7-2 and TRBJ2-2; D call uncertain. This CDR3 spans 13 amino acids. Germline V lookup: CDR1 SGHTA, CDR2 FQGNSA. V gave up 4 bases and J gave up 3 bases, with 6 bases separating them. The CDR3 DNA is TGTGCCAGCAGCTCTACGGACACCGGGGAGCTGTTTTTT. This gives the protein CASSSTDTGELFF.

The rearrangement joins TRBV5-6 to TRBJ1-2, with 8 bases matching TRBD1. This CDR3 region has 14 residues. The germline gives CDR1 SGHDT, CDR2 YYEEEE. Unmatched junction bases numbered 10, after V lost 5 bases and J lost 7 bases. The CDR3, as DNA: TGTGCCAGCAGTACAGGACAACAGGGGGGTGGCTACACCTTC. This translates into CASSTGQQGGGYTF.

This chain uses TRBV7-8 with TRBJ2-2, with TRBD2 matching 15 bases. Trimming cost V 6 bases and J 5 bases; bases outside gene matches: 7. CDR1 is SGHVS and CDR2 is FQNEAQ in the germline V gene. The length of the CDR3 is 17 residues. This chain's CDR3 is CASRGLAGGQGTGELFF. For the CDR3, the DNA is TGTGCCAGCAGGGGACTAGCGGGGGGTCAGGGGACCGGGGAGCTGTTTTTT.